The T cell receptor beta chain described here comes from a study of Graves' ophthalmopathy and Graves' hyperthyroidism. Findings and caveats of the study: A roughly 83% specificity and roughly 90% sensitivity were achieved by a 13-signature model that separated ophthalmopathy from stable hyperthyroidism.

Excluded were patients with other autoimmune diseases, uncontrolled infections, pregnancy or lactation. A diagnosis was made from clinical symptoms together with serum thyroxine, TRAb, thyroid ultrasound and orbital computed tomography. V lost 1 base and J lost 0, with 7 bases in between. This CDR3 has 14 residues. Germline assignment: CDR1 SGHKS and CDR2 YYEKEE (reference sequence). Amplifying from RNA transcripts, the study obtained TCR beta CDR3 regions. A first-round RT-PCR used HTBI primers, followed by a second-round multiplex PCR. TCRdb recomputed calls from the multiplex PCR reads with MiXCR, one row per CDR3 protein. Altogether some 750,000 distinct CDR3 sequences are present, roughly two fifths being singletons, with the ten largest covering approximately 43%. This clonotype was recorded at least ten times. Antigen specificity is unknown.

This receptor was identified in an adult man with Graves' ophthalmopathy. This chain connects TRBV5-5 to TRBJ1-1; possibly TRBD1 for D (5 bases). Sequenced material: peripheral blood. CDR3 in amino acids: CASSLIGVNTEAFF. The DNA for the CDR3 is TGTGCCAGCAGCTTGATAGGGGTGAACACTGAAGCTTTCTTT.